This TCR beta chain was profiled in a study of blood T cell repertoires in COVID-19. Study background: Acute-phase and convalescent COVID-19 samples originated in the United States, Italy and Spain. PBMCs, B-cell-depleted T cells, or T cells were the source of the cDNA or gDNA that made up the material.

Original methodology: Reference gene primer amplification gave estimated nucleated cell counts. Only in-frame clones appear in the TCRdb table, and some are missing; sequencing was by immunoSEQ multiplex PCR. V, J and clone size were drawn from that table, and D and trimming were deduced from the DNA. Here the sample spans some 200,000 clones, approximately 86% being singletons. Seattle patients were enrolled during active infection and followed longitudinally. The count of this clone is one. The CDR3 totals 15 residues. Trimming pared 0 bases from V and 1 base from J, leaving 5 bases between. The germline V gene has CDR1 SGHRS and CDR2 YFSETQ.

The clonotype was recovered from a woman aged 25 to 39 with COVID-19, enrolled during active disease. Source material: peripheral blood. The V gene is TRBV5-1, the J gene TRBJ2-6, with unresolved D. DNA of the CDR3: TGCGCCAGCAGCTTGGTGACTTCTGGGGCCAACGTCCTGACTTTC. Protein product: CASSLVTSGANVLTF.